Presented here are 11 T cell receptor beta chains from one specimen sequenced in a study of CD8 T cells in Susac syndrome. Reverse transcription of roughly 0.5 to 1 ug RNA was performed with random hexamers. TCRdb called the immunoSEQ multiplex PCR reads again in MiXCR, with one record for every CDR3 protein. Among roughly 140,000 distinct CDR3 sequences listed, approximately 95% were seen once. Sequencing was done on a sample of CD4+ T cells from PBMCs. The receptors stem from a human donor with Susac syndrome.

V gene TRBV3-1 combines with J gene TRBJ1-5; unclear D gene. Between the trimmed V and J ends, which lost 3 bases and 1 base, there was a span of 7 bases. Germline V gives CDR1 LGHDT, CDR2 YNNKEL (reference sequence). CDR3 length: 14 residues. CDR3 sequence (DNA): TGTGCCAGCAGCCACCTTGGGAGCAATCAGCCCCAGCATTTT. Residues: CASSHLGSNQPQHF. Using reference TRBV3-1 and TRBJ1-5 for the parts outside the CDR3, the full variable domain is DTAVSQTPKYLVTQMGNDKSIKCEQNLGHDTMYWYKQDSKKFLKIMFSYNNKELIINETVPNRFSPKSPDKAHLNLHINSLELGDSAVYFCASSHLGSNQPQHFGDGTRLSIL.

The chain has TRBV4-1 and TRBJ1-2; 7 bases are shared with TRBD1. CDR1 is MGHRA, CDR2 YSYEKL, per germline. V was pared by 3 bases and J by 6 bases, with 7 bases of the junction left unmatched. CDR3 length: 14 residues. The CDR3 bases are TGCGCCAGCAGCCACCAACAGGGGTTCGATGGCTACACCTTC. This encodes CASSHQQGFDGYTF.

The chain links TRBV20-1 to TRBJ2-7; tentatively, D is TRBD1 (6 bases). In germline, CDR1 is DFQATT, CDR2 SNEGSKA (reference sequence). This CDR3 is 14 amino acids long. Trimming took 5 bases from V and 2 from J, leaving 16 bases between them. Written as DNA, the CDR3 is TGCAGTGCTCGAAGGACAGCCCTAACCTACGAGCAGTACTTC. Translated, it gives CSARRTALTYEQYF.

The rearrangement joins TRBV6-6 to TRBJ2-5; 7 positions match TRBD2. Germline V gene sequence: CDR1 MNHNY, CDR2 SVGAGI (reference sequence). Germline trimming cut 6 bases from V and 9 bases from J; bases unmatched to any gene: 7. The CDR3 extends over 12 amino acids. The CDR3 here is CASSGGTAAQYF. In DNA form, the CDR3 reads TGTGCCAGCAGCGGGGGGACCGCGGCCCAGTACTTC.

The chain links TRBV20-1 to TRBJ2-6; D is perhaps TRBD1 (6 bases). Germline V gene sequence: CDR1 DFQATT, CDR2 SNEGSKA (reference sequence). Trimming left V 0 bases short and J 0 bases short, with 12 bases between. The CDR3 is 17 residues long. In DNA form, the CDR3 reads TGCAGTGCTAGAGATCAGGGGTCGAGCTCTGGGGCCAACGTCCTGACTTTC. This encodes CSARDQGSSSGANVLTF.

The genes are TRBV6-5 and TRBJ2-5; D is perhaps TRBD1 (5 bases). The CDR3 length is 14 residues. Trimming pared 5 bases from V and 3 bases from J, leaving 13 bases between. Per germline, CDR1 MNHEY and CDR2 SVGAGI. The chain's CDR3 is CASSRTTPKETQYF. Here the CDR3 DNA reads TGTGCCAGCAGTCGGACAACGCCTAAAGAGACCCAGTACTTC.

J is TRBJ2-3 and V is TRBV6-6; maybe TRBD1 (6 bases). V shed 8 bases and J shed 2 bases, with 20 bases lying between them. Germline V gene data show CDR1 as MNHNY and CDR2 as SVGAGI (reference sequence). The CDR3 sequence is 16 residues long. The CDR3 bases are TGTGCCAGCTCAAACCGCCGGGACATCCACACAGATACGCAGTATTTT. Its translation: CASSNRRDIHTDTQYF.

This clonotype was seen only a few times. The gene calls are TRBV9 and TRBJ2-5; D uncertain. V was shortened by 0 bases and J by 4 bases, with 10 bases between the two germline ends. This CDR3 region has 14 residues. In germline, CDR1 is SGDLS, CDR2 YYNGEE. In DNA form, the CDR3 reads TGTGCCAGCAGCGTAGGGGGTAGCAGAGAGACCCAGTACTTC. This gives the protein CASSVGGSRETQYF. The full variable domain, rest sourced from reference TRBV9 and TRBJ2-5, is DSGVTQTPKHLITATGQRVTLRCSPRSGDLSVYWYQQSLDQGLQFLIQYYNGEERAKGNILERFSAQQFPDLHSELNLSSLELGDSALYFCASSVGGSRETQYFGPGTRLLVL.

V usage is TRBV12-3 or TRBV12-4 and J usage is TRBJ1-5; D is ambiguous. V was cut by 5 bases and J by 4 bases, with 9 bases left in between. This CDR3 spans 13 amino acids. In DNA form, the CDR3 reads TGTGCCAGCAGTCCCCTTGAGAATCAGCCCCAGCATTTT. It translates to CASSPLENQPQHF.

The rearrangement links TRBV20-1 to TRBJ1-4, with D maybe TRBD1 (6 bases). Between the trimmed V and J ends, which lost 6 bases and 1 base, there was a span of 9 bases. The CDR3 contains 13 residues. CDR1 is DFQATT and CDR2 is SNEGSKA in the germline V gene (reference sequence). CDR3 DNA sequence: TGCAGTGCCAGGGGATTAACTAATGAAAAACTGTTTTTT. This encodes CSARGLTNEKLFF.

This chain links TRBV3-1 with TRBJ2-7; D remains ambiguous. Germline V gives CDR1 LGHDT, CDR2 YNNKEL (reference sequence). The CDR3 is made up of 13 amino acids. Trimming pared 4 bases from V and 3 bases from J, leaving 10 bases between. The CDR3 loop is CASSPWDSYEQYF. As DNA, the CDR3 is TGTGCCAGCAGCCCCTGGGATAGCTACGAGCAGTACTTC.